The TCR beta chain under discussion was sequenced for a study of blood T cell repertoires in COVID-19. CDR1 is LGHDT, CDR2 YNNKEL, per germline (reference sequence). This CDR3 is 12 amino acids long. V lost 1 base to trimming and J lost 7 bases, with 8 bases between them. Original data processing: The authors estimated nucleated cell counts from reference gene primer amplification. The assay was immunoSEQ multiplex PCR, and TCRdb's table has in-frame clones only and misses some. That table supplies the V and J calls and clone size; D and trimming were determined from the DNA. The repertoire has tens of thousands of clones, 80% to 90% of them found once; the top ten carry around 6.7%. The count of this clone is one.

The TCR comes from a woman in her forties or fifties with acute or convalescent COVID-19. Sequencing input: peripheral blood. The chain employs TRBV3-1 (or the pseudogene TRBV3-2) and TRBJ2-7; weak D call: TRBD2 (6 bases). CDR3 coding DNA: TGTGCCAGCAGCCAAGTCCGGGAGGAGCAGTACTTC. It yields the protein CASSQVREEQYF.